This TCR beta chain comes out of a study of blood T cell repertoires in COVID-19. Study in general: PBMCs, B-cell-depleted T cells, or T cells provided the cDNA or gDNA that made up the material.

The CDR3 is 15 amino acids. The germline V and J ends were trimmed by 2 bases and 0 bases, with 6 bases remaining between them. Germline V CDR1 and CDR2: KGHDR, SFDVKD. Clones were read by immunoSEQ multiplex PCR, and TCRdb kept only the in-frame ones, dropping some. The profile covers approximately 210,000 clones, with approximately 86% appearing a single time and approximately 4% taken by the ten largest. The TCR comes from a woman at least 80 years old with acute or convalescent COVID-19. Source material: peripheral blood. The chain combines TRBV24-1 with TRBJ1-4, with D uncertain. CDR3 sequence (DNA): TGTGCCACCAGTGATTCCCTCTCAACTAATGAAAAACTGTTTTTT. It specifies CATSDSLSTNEKLFF.